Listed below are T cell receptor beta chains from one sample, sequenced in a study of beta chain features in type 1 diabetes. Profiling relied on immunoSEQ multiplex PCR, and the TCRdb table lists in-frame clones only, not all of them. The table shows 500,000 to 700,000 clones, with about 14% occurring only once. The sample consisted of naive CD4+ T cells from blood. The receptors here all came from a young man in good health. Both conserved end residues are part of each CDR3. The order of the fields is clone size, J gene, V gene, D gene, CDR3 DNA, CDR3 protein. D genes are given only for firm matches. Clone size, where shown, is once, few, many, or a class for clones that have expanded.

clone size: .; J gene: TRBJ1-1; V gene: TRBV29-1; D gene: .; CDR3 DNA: TGCAGCGTTGGCGGACACTCCAACACTGAAGCTTTCTTT; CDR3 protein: CSVGGHSNTEAFF
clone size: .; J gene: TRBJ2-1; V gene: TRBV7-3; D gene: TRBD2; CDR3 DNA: TGTGCCAGCAAGGTCGCTAGCGGAAACAATGAGCAGTTCTTC; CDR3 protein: CASKVASGNNEQFF
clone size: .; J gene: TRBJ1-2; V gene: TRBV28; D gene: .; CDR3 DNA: TGTGCCAGCAGTTTATCTTCCAGGGCTTGGGGCTACACCTTC; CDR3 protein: CASSLSSRAWGYTF
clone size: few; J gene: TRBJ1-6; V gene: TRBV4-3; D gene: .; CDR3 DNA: TGCGCCAGCAGCCAAGAGAGCCCAGCTTTATCCCTCCACTTT; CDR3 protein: CASSQESPALSLHF
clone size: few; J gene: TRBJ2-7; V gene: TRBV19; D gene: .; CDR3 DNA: TGTGCCAGTAGTATCTATGAAGGGTCCTACGAGCAGTACTTC; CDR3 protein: CASSIYEGSYEQYF
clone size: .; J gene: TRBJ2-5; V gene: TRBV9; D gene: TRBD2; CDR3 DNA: TGTGCCAGCAGCGTAATGGCGGGGGGCAACCAAGAGACCCAGTACTTC; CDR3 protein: CASSVMAGGNQETQYF
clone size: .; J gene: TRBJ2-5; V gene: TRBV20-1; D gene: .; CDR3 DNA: TGCAGTGCTAGTGGGGAGACCCAGTACTTC; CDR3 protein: CSASGETQYF
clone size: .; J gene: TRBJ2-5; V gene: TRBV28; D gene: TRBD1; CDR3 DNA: TGTGCCAGCAGTTGGGGCGGTACAGGGGGCGCGGAGCAGTACTTC; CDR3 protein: CASSWGGTGGAEQYF
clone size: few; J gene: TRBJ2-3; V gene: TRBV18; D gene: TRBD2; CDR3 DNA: TGTGCCAGCTCACCGGGACTAGCGGGGACCACAGATACGCAGTATTTT; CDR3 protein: CASSPGLAGTTDTQYF
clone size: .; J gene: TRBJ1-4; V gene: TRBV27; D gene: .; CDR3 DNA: TGTGCCAGCAGTCGCCACGGGGTTAATGAAAAACTGTTTTTT; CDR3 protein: CASSRHGVNEKLFF
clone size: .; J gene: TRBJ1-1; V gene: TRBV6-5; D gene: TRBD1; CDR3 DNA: TGTGCCAGCAGTTACAGGGACAGGGGCATTGAAGCTTTCTTT; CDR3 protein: CASSYRDRGIEAFF
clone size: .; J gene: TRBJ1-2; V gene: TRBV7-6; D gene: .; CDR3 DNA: TGTGCCAGCAGCTTAGTCTTGACAGGAGGAGGTGGCTACACCTTC; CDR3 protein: CASSLVLTGGGGYTF
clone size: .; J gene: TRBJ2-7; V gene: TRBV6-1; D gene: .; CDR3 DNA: TGTGCCAGCAGTGTAGCCTGGGGGGACAACTCCTACGAGCAGTACTTC; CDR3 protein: CASSVAWGDNSYEQYF
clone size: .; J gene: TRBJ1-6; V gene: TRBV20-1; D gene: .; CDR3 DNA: TGCAGTGCGAGAACAGGTTTTTCCCTCCACTTT; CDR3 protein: CSARTGFSLHF
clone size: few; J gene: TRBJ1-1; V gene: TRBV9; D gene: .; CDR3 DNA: TGTGCCAGCAGCGTAGTTCGGGGACAGAACACTGAAGCTTTCTTT; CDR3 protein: CASSVVRGQNTEAFF
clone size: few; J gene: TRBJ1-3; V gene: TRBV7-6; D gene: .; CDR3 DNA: TGTGCCAGCAGCTTAGTCGCCACAGGGTTTCACTCTGGAAACACCATATATTTT; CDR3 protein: CASSLVATGFHSGNTIYF
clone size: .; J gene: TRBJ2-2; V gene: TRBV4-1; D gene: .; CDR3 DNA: TGCGCCAGCAGCCAAGCCGGCAGGAACACCGGGGAGCTGTTTTTT; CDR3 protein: CASSQAGRNTGELFF
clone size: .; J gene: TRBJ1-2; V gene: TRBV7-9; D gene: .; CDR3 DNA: TGTGCCAGCAGCTTGGTACCGGGGGGCAGCTATGGCTACACCTTC; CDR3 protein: CASSLVPGGSYGYTF
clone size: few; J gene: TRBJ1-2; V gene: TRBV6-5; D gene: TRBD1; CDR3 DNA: TGTGCCAGCAGGAAAACAGGGGTACTCTATGGCTACACCTTC; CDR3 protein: CASRKTGVLYGYTF
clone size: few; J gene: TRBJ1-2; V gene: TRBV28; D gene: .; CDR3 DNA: TGTGCCAGCAGTTTAGTAGGGAACTATGGCTACACCTTC; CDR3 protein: CASSLVGNYGYTF
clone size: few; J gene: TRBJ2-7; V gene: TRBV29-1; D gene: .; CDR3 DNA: TGCAGCGTTGAGTGGCAGGGAAGGCAGTACTTC; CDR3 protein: CSVEWQGRQYF
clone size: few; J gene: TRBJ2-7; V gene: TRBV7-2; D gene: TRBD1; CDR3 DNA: TGTGCCAGCAGCTCACAGGGGGGACCCTACGAGCAGTACTTC; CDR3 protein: CASSSQGGPYEQYF
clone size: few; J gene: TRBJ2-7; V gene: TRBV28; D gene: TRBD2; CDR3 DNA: TGTGCCAGCAGTTTCGCTAGCGGGAGTGACGAGCAGTACTTC; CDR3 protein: CASSFASGSDEQYF
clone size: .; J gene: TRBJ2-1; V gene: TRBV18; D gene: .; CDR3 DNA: TGTGCCAGCTCACGAGGGGTCAGCCTAAACAATGAGCAGTTCTTC; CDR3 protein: CASSRGVSLNNEQFF
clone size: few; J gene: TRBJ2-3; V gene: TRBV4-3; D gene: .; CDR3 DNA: TGCGCCAGCAGCCACACCGGGCCGGGGTTGGCAGATACGCAGTATTTT; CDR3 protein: CASSHTGPGLADTQYF
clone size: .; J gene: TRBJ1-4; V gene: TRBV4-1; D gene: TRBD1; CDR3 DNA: TGCGCCAGCAGCCGAGCAAGGGGGCCGGAAGAAAAACTGTTTTTT; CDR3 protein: CASSRARGPEEKLFF
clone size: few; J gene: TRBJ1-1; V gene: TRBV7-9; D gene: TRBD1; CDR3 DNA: TGTGCCAGCATAGGGAAGGGGGCCGTGAACACTGAAGCTTTCTTT; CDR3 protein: CASIGKGAVNTEAFF
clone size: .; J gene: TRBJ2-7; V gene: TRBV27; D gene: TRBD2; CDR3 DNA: TGTGCCAGCAGTTTCGGACTAGCGGGGGCCTACGAGCAGTACTTC; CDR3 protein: CASSFGLAGAYEQYF
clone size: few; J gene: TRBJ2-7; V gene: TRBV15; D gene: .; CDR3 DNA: TGTGCCACCAGCAGACTAGACTACGAGCAGTACTTC; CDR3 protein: CATSRLDYEQYF
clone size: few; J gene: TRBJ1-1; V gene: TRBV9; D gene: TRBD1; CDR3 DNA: TGTGCCAGCAGCTCACCGGGACAGGGGGCATTAGCCCCTGAAGCTTTCTTT; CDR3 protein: CASSSPGQGALAPEAFF
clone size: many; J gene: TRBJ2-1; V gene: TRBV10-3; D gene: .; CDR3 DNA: TGTGCCATCTCGGGACTGGTGATGAATGAGCAGTTCTTC; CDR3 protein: CAISGLVMNEQFF
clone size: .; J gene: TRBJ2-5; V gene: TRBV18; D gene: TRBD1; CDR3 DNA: TGTGCCAGCTCACCACTACCGGACAGGGGGTACCAAGAGACCCAGTACTTC; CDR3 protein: CASSPLPDRGYQETQYF
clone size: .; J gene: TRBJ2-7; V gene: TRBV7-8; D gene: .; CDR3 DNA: TGTGCCAGCAGCCAGCCCTCTAGGGCCTACGAGCAGTACTTC; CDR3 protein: CASSQPSRAYEQYF